This TCR beta chain appears in the sequencing data of a study of OX40 agonist ivuxolimab in advanced cancers. For the study at large: The eligibility criteria allowed prior anti-PD-1, anti-PD-L1 or anti-CTLA-4 therapy, and about 40% had some.

Measured with immunoSEQ multiplex PCR; TCRdb has only the in-frame clones, and not every one. The table includes tens of thousands of clones, 85% to 95% detected once. As concerns this clone: Its antigen is unknown.

Points from the study as a whole: Relative to CD4+, CD8+ T cells held more expanded clones on average.

CDR1 and CDR2 (germline): SGDLS, YYNGEE. V dropped 4 bases and J dropped 1 base, with 8 bases sitting between them. The CDR3 is 14 residues long. The source of this sequence is an adult with an advanced solid tumor such as melanoma, head and neck, liver or kidney cancer. The genes are TRBV9 and TRBJ2-2; D is ambiguous. The material was CD4+ or CD8+ T cells sorted from blood, obtained in a trial of the OX40 agonist ivuxolimab. The DNA for the CDR3 is TGTGCCAGCAGCCCGCCTAAGAACACCGGGGAGCTGTTTTTT. It encodes CASSPPKNTGELFF.